The T cell receptor (beta chain) under discussion was sequenced for a study of T cell responses to AZD1222 COVID-19 vaccine. General study results and limits: Variant regions that are unmutated are reportedly the target of nearly half of spike-specific TCRs.

Notes on this clone: What it recognizes is unknown.

V shed 3 bases and J shed 2 bases, with 7 bases lying between them. This CDR3 contains 13 residues. CDR1 PRHDT and CDR2 FYEKMQ come from the germline V gene (reference sequence). Some clones are missing from TCRdb's copy, which holds only in-frame ones; the method was immunoSEQ multiplex PCR. The data show roughly 120,000 clones, with 91% seen just once and approximately 5.9% held by the top ten. Sequencing was performed on peripheral blood, taken on day 0 of AZD1222 vaccination. The chain has TRBV13 and TRBJ2-5; no firm D call. This sequence was found in an adult in good health. Here the CDR3 reads CASSFGVQETQYF. The CDR3 DNA reads TGTGCCAGCAGCTTCGGAGTGCAAGAGACCCAGTACTTC.